A selection of T cell receptor beta chains follows, all from one sample in a study of graft-versus-host responses after intestinal transplantation. Their recognized antigens are unknown. Clones were read by immunoSEQ multiplex PCR, and TCRdb kept only the in-frame ones, dropping some. Among about 100,000 clones, about 89% were seen once, and the ten largest hold around 5.8%. Material: unstimulated CD8+ T cells sorted from spleen or lymph node cells, obtained before intestinal transplant. These receptors were obtained from a human donor who received an intestinal transplant. The CDR3 runs from the conserved cysteine through the conserved F or W. The D gene is left open where the match is weak. Only some rows state a clone size, as once, few, many or a class for expanded clones.

V,D,size,J,DNA,CDR3
TRBV5-1,NA,NA,TRBJ2-7,TGCGCCAGCAGCTTGGAGGAGGTAGCGGTCTACGAGCAGTACTTC,CASSLEEVAVYEQYF
TRBV11-1,TRBD1,NA,TRBJ2-5,TGTGCCAGCAGCAGGACAGGGGATTTTGAGACCCAGTACTTC,CASSRTGDFETQYF
TRBV11-2,NA,NA,TRBJ1-5,TGTGCCAGCAGCTTAGAGGGAAAGCAGCCCCAGCATTTT,CASSLEGKQPQHF
TRBV11-2,TRBD2,once,TRBJ2-5,TGTGCCAGCAGCTTAGACGCGGGGGAACAAGAGACCCAGTACTTC,CASSLDAGEQETQYF
TRBV4-1,TRBD2,NA,TRBJ2-5,TGCGCCAGCAGCCAGAACCCGGGGGGTGGGGAGACCCAGTACTTC,CASSQNPGGGETQYF
TRBV9,NA,NA,TRBJ2-1,TGTGCCAGCAGCGTACGTTGGAGTGAGCAGTTCTTC,CASSVRWSEQFF
TRBV4-1,NA,once,TRBJ2-7,TGCGCCAGCAGCCCCACAGGAGCCGAGCAGTACTTC,CASSPTGAEQYF
TRBV11-2,TRBD1,NA,TRBJ1-2,TGTGCCAGCAGCTTATTAGGGACAGGAGCTCTCTATGGCTACACCTTC,CASSLLGTGALYGYTF
TRBV7-9,TRBD1,NA,TRBJ2-7,TGTGCCAGCAGTTGGGACAGGGGAAACGAGCAGTACTTC,CASSWDRGNEQYF
TRBV27,TRBD1,once,TRBJ2-7,TGTGCCAGTTCCCCGACAGGGGAGGTCTACGAGCAGTACTTC,CASSPTGEVYEQYF
TRBV2,NA,NA,TRBJ1-1,TGTGGGGGGGATCTGGGCGCTGAAGCTTTCTTT,CGGDLGAEAFF
TRBV7-9,NA,NA,TRBJ2-5,TGTGCCAGCAGCGGGGATAGCGGCCAAGAGACCCAGTACTTC,CASSGDSGQETQYF
TRBV7-9,NA,NA,TRBJ2-1,TGTGCCAGCAGCATCCCTTGGGCCCGCTACAATGAGCAGTTCTTC,CASSIPWARYNEQFF
TRBV14,NA,NA,TRBJ1-4,TGTGCCAGCAGCCAAGTCTTTATGGGCGCGGCTAATGAAAAACTGTTTTTT,CASSQVFMGAANEKLFF
TRBV10-2,NA,NA,TRBJ2-4,TGCGCCAGCACAGGCGCAGGCGCCGCATCGGCCAAAAACATTCAGTACTTC,CASTGAGAASAKNIQYF
TRBV4-1,NA,NA,TRBJ2-1,TGCGCCAGCAGCCAAGGGGCCCCCAATGAGCAGTTCTTC,CASSQGAPNEQFF
TRBV6-1,TRBD1,NA,TRBJ2-7,TGTGCCAGCAGTGAAGGGACAGGGAAGTCCTACGAGCAGTACTTC,CASSEGTGKSYEQYF
TRBV5-1,NA,once,TRBJ1-1,TGCGCCAGCAGCTTGGGCGGGTTTATGAACACTGAAGCTTTCTTT,CASSLGGFMNTEAFF
TRBV19,NA,NA,TRBJ1-2,TGTGCCAGTAGTATTAAGACAGGCTCTAACTATGGCTACACCTTC,CASSIKTGSNYGYTF
TRBV30,TRBD1,NA,TRBJ2-7,TGTGCCTGGTCGCCGGGACAGGGGGCTTGCGAGCAGTACTTC,CAWSPGQGACEQYF
TRBV2,TRBD1,once,TRBJ2-6,TGTGCCAGCAAAGGACAGGGTAGCTCTGGGGCCAACGTCCTGACTTTC,CASKGQGSSGANVLTF
TRBV15,TRBD1,NA,TRBJ1-5,TGTGCCACCACGCTTAGGGGAGGGGGCGGCCAGCCCCAGCATTTT,CATTLRGGGGQPQHF
TRBV7-6,NA,NA,TRBJ1-1,TGTGCCAGCAGCTTAGCAATGGGCAGGAGGGACACTGAAGCTTTCTTT,CASSLAMGRRDTEAFF
TRBV7-9,TRBD2,NA,TRBJ2-1,TGTGCCAGCAGCCCCCCGGGGGGTTACAATGAGCAGTTCTTC,CASSPPGGYNEQFF
TRBV7-3,NA,NA,TRBJ2-7,TGTGCCAGCAGCCCAGGGGTAGCGGACTACGAGCAGTACTTC,CASSPGVADYEQYF
TRBV9,NA,NA,TRBJ1-5,TGTGCCAGCAGCTCACACGGTTGGAATCAGCCCCAGCATTTT,CASSSHGWNQPQHF
TRBV4-1,TRBD2,NA,TRBJ2-5,TGCGCCAGCAGCCAAGCAGGTGGGGGGGGGACCCAGTACTTC,CASSQAGGGGTQYF
TRBV7-6,NA,NA,TRBJ2-2,TGTGCCAGCAGCTCGAGTACCGGGGAGCTGTTTTTT,CASSSSTGELFF
TRBV5-6,TRBD1,once,TRBJ1-5,TGTGCCAGCAGCTTGCAGACAGGGGGCGGGCAGCCCCAGCATTTT,CASSLQTGGGQPQHF
TRBV7-2,NA,NA,TRBJ2-5,TGTGCCAGCACCAACGAGGGGTGGGAAGAGACCCAGTACTTC,CASTNEGWEETQYF
TRBV7-9,NA,NA,TRBJ2-1,TGTGCCAGCAGCCCTGAAGCGGGCAATGAGCAGTTCTTC,CASSPEAGNEQFF
TRBV28,NA,once,TRBJ2-7,TGTGCCAGCAGTTATACCTACGAGCAGTACTTC,CASSYTYEQYF
TRBV28,NA,NA,TRBJ1-3,TGTGCCAGCAGTTTAGGGGGGGACACCATATATTTT,CASSLGGDTIYF
TRBV4-1,NA,NA,TRBJ2-5,TGCGCCAGCAGCCCCATGAGCGAAGAGACCCAGTACTTC,CASSPMSEETQYF
TRBV7-2,TRBD2,NA,TRBJ2-3,TGTGCCAGCAGCTTAGCGGGAGGGTCCTCAGATACGCAGTATTTT,CASSLAGGSSDTQYF
TRBV27,NA,NA,TRBJ2-2,TGTGCCAGCAGTTTGCTGCCATTGGGGGAGCTGTTTTTT,CASSLLPLGELFF
TRBV30,NA,NA,TRBJ1-1,TGTGCCTGGAGCGGGGACTACACTGAAGCTTTCTTT,CAWSGDYTEAFF
TRBV6-6,NA,NA,TRBJ2-7,TGTGCCAGCAGTTACTCGAAGTGGGACGAGCAGTACTTC,CASSYSKWDEQYF
TRBV30,NA,NA,TRBJ2-3,TGTGCCTGGACCGTGGGAGATACGCAGTATTTT,CAWTVGDTQYF
TRBV10-3,NA,NA,TRBJ2-7,TGTGCCATCAGTGATTTATGGGGGAACGAGCAGTACTTC,CAISDLWGNEQYF
TRBV27,NA,NA,TRBJ2-7,TGTGCCAGCAGCCCACGGGGTGTGATCTACGAGCAGTACTTC,CASSPRGVIYEQYF
TRBV7-9,TRBD1,NA,TRBJ1-6,TGTGCCAGCAGTTCGACAGGGGCCAATTCACCCCTCCACTTT,CASSSTGANSPLHF
TRBV10-3,NA,NA,TRBJ1-1,TGTGCCATCAGTGAGTCCCTCTTGATGAACACTGAAGCTTTCTTT,CAISESLLMNTEAFF
TRBV6-5,NA,NA,TRBJ1-4,TGTGCCAGCAGCCCCGACAGCTTGAATGAAAAACTGTTTTTT,CASSPDSLNEKLFF
TRBV7-6,NA,NA,TRBJ2-1,TGTGCCAGCAGCTTATCGATAGATACCTCCTACAATGAGCAGTTCTTC,CASSLSIDTSYNEQFF
TRBV4-1,NA,NA,TRBJ1-1,TGCGCCAGCAGTTTTTTGCACACTGAAGCTTTCTTT,CASSFLHTEAFF
TRBV9,TRBD2,NA,TRBJ2-2,TGTGCCAGCAGCGACGGGACTAGCGTCGGCGGGGAGCTGTTTTTT,CASSDGTSVGGELFF
TRBV15,NA,NA,TRBJ2-7,TGTGCCACCAGCAGAGATCGACAGGCGACCTACGAGCAGTACTTC,CATSRDRQATYEQYF
TRBV2,TRBD2,NA,TRBJ2-3,TGTGCCAGCAGGTCGGCTAGCGGTTTCGATACGCAGTATTTT,CASRSASGFDTQYF
TRBV7-2,NA,NA,TRBJ1-2,TGTGCCAGCAGCCCAGCGGGACACACCTATGGCTACACCTTC,CASSPAGHTYGYTF
TRBV5-6,TRBD2,NA,TRBJ2-5,TGTGCCAGCAGTCCGGGGGGGGAGACCCAGTACTTC,CASSPGGETQYF
TRBV28,NA,NA,TRBJ2-5,TGTGCCAGCAGTTTAGGGGGTCAAGAGACCCAGTACTTC,CASSLGGQETQYF
TRBV4-1,NA,NA,TRBJ2-7,TGCGCCAGCAGCCAAGATGGGTACGAGCAGTACTTC,CASSQDGYEQYF
TRBV2,TRBD2,NA,TRBJ2-3,TGTGCCAGCAGTCCCTTAGCGGGGGGCCCTAGCACAGATACGCAGTATTTT,CASSPLAGGPSTDTQYF
TRBV5-1,NA,NA,TRBJ2-5,TGCGCCAGCACCCTGAGGATCACGAACCAAGAGACCCAGTACTTC,CASTLRITNQETQYF
TRBV2,TRBD1,NA,TRBJ1-3,TGTGCCAGCATAAGGACAGGGCATGGAAACACCATATATTTT,CASIRTGHGNTIYF